This TCR beta chain was recorded in a study of shared clonotypes between healthy human individuals. The donors were adults (healthy and HIV-negative) with no recent acute infections or vaccinations. V lost 1 base and J 7 bases, leaving 9 bases between the germline ends. The CDR3 covers 13 residues. The germline CDR1 and CDR2 sequences are SGHAT and FQNNGV. The replicate PCRs on unsorted PBMC were given around 280 ng DNA, which is tens of thousands of T cell genomes. Using immunoSEQ multiplex PCR, the repertoire was profiled, and TCRdb retains in-frame clones only, with some absent. The sample includes approximately 500,000 clones, 79% of them seen just once.

The TCR was taken from a woman between 40 and 50 years old in good health. Some clones in this sample may be carry-over from other donors' samples. J is TRBJ2-3 and V is TRBV11-2; D might be TRBD1 or TRBD2, each matching 5 bases. The specimen was PBMCs. CDR3 DNA: TGTGCCAGCAGCTTAGGGGACGTATATACGCAGTATTTT. Its protein product is CASSLGDVYTQYF.